A selection of T cell receptor beta chains follows, all from one sample in a study of response to subunit inactivated influenza vaccine. Using its own MiXCR run on the RT-PCR reads, TCRdb lists one record per CDR3 protein. The repertoire includes under 550,000 distinct CDR3 sequences, approximately 7.1% of them detected once, and 10% to 15% sits in the top ten. Here the sequenced sample was PBMCs from blood, taken roughly 24 months after vaccination. The receptor set was obtained from a man in his fifties or sixties who received an inactivated influenza vaccine. Each CDR3 is given with its conserved first and last residue. D genes are given only for firm matches. Not all rows give a size; the values are once, few, many and, for expanded clones, a class.

v_call	clone_size	j_call	d_call	cdr3_aa	cdr3_nt
TRBV20-1	many	TRBJ2-4	TRBD2	CSAQGGLVTNIQYF	TGCAGTGCTCAAGGGGGACTAGTGACAAACATTCAGTACTTC
TRBV28	many	TRBJ2-7	.	CASRPNVYEQYF	TGTGCCAGCAGGCCGAACGTCTACGAGCAGTACTTC
TRBV3-1	many	TRBJ1-1	.	CASSQGDQGNTEAFF	TGTGCCAGCAGCCAAGGCGACCAGGGGAACACTGAAGCTTTCTTT
TRBV20-1	few	TRBJ2-5	TRBD2	CSARYTSGGLLEAYQETQYF	TGCAGTGCCCGATACACTAGCGGGGGACTTCTCGAAGCATACCAAGAGACCCAGTACTTC
TRBV20-1	.	TRBJ2-7	.	CSALRQTYYEQYF	TGCAGTGCTTTACGACAGACTTACTACGAGCAGTACTTC
TRBV11-3	.	TRBJ2-7	TRBD1	CASSLGRDRTPYEQYF	TGTGCCAGCAGCTTAGGCCGGGACAGGACTCCCTACGAGCAGTACTTC
TRBV7-9	few	TRBJ1-1	.	CATGPILDTEAFF	TGTGCCACTGGACCCATTCTGGACACTGAAGCTTTCTTT
TRBV7-6	.	TRBJ2-1	TRBD2	CASSLAYWTSGSSYNEQFF	TGTGCCAGCAGCTTAGCCTACTGGACTAGCGGGAGCTCCTACAATGAGCAGTTCTTC
TRBV5-1	.	TRBJ2-5	TRBD2	CASTSGGHQETQYF	TGCGCCAGCACTAGCGGGGGACACCAAGAGACCCAGTACTTC
TRBV27	.	TRBJ2-1	TRBD2	CASSLLAGQYNEQFF	TGTGCCAGCAGCCTCCTAGCGGGACAGTACAATGAGCAGTTCTTC
TRBV9	many	TRBJ1-1	.	CASSVAQGFGTEAFF	TGTGCCAGCAGCGTAGCCCAGGGCTTCGGGACTGAAGCTTTCTTT
TRBV7-6	few	TRBJ2-1	.	CASSLRAISSYNEQFF	TGTGCCAGCAGCCTCCGAGCGATAAGCTCCTACAATGAGCAGTTCTTC
TRBV18	few	TRBJ2-3	.	CASSPDLSSDTQYF	TGTGCCAGCTCACCAGACCTTTCATCGGATACGCAGTATTTT
TRBV29-1	.	TRBJ2-7	.	CSVQGPTYEQYF	TGCAGCGTTCAGGGGCCTACCTACGAGCAGTACTTC
TRBV7-2	many	TRBJ2-1	.	CASSSPYSYNEQFF	TGTGCCAGCAGCTCCCCCTACTCCTACAATGAGCAGTTCTTC
TRBV29-1	.	TRBJ2-7	TRBD1	CSVVTGVLEQYF	TGCAGCGTTGTGACAGGGGTACTCGAGCAGTACTTC
TRBV4-2	many	TRBJ2-1	TRBD1	CASSQEKISPGTGGLNEQFF	TGTGCCAGCAGCCAAGAAAAGATATCCCCCGGGACAGGGGGCCTCAATGAGCAGTTCTTC
TRBV6-5	many	TRBJ2-7	.	CASSYSPQGFREQYF	TGTGCCAGCAGTTACTCTCCTCAGGGGTTTAGGGAGCAGTACTTC
TRBV4-3	once	TRBJ1-4	.	CASSQDRWGNEKLFF	TGCGCCAGCAGCCAAGATCGATGGGGGAATGAAAAACTGTTTTTT
TRBV29-1	few	TRBJ1-5	.	CSVATGLNQPQHF	TGCAGCGTTGCCACAGGGCTCAATCAGCCCCAGCATTTT
TRBV20-1	.	TRBJ2-1	.	CSASSYPRLNEQFF	TGCAGTGCTAGCTCCTACCCCCGCCTCAATGAGCAGTTCTTC
TRBV15	many	TRBJ2-2	.	CATSRRSDPGELFF	TGTGCCACCAGCAGGAGAAGCGATCCCGGGGAGCTGTTTTTT
TRBV20-1	.	TRBJ2-5	TRBD1	CSAFRQGSDIWQETQYF	TGCAGTGCTTTCCGACAGGGATCGGATATCTGGCAAGAGACCCAGTACTTC
TRBV20-1	few	TRBJ2-3	TRBD2	CSARDPTSGNSDTQYF	TGCAGTGCTAGAGATCCCACTAGCGGGAATTCAGATACGCAGTATTTT
TRBV3-1	few	TRBJ2-3	TRBD1	CASSPLGQGRRTQYF	TGTGCCAGCAGCCCACTGGGACAGGGCCGAAGAACGCAGTATTTT
TRBV7-7	few	TRBJ2-2	.	CASSLVARAYSNTGELFF	TGTGCCAGCAGCTTAGTGGCCAGGGCTTACTCCAACACCGGGGAGCTGTTTTTT
TRBV7-2	.	TRBJ1-2	TRBD1	CASSSDRQGASIF	TGTGCCAGCAGCTCCGACCGACAGGGGGCGTCGATCTTC
TRBV7-9	few	TRBJ1-1	.	CASSLENGPNTEAFF	TGTGCCAGCAGCTTAGAGAACGGACCTAACACTGAAGCTTTCTTT
TRBV21-1	few	TRBJ2-7	.	CASRPTGQGAREEQYF	TGTGCCAGCAGACCGACGGGACAGGGGGCGCGGGAAGAGCAGTACTTC
TRBV6-2/TRBV6-3	.	TRBJ2-7	.	CASTPGFSRGEQYF	TGTGCCAGCACCCCGGGGTTCAGCCGAGGCGAGCAGTACTTC
TRBV19	few	TRBJ2-1	.	CASSIGGTALGNEQFF	TGTGCCAGTAGTATAGGCGGGACAGCGTTAGGGAATGAGCAGTTCTTC
TRBV7-9	many	TRBJ1-1	TRBD1	CASSSSGQREAFF	TGTGCCAGCAGCTCCTCGGGACAGCGTGAAGCTTTCTTT
TRBV5-1	.	TRBJ2-1	.	CASSLVRNSYNEQFF	TGCGCCAGCAGCTTGGTTAGGAATTCCTACAATGAGCAGTTCTTC
TRBV7-6	many	TRBJ2-7	.	CASSPGHYSYEQYF	TGTGCCAGCAGCCCGGGACACTACTCCTACGAGCAGTACTTC
TRBV18	.	TRBJ2-5	.	CASSPSGTIQETQYF	TGTGCCAGCTCGCCATCCGGGACAATCCAAGAGACCCAGTACTTC
TRBV4-3	few	TRBJ1-3	.	CASSQELTTSGNTIYF	TGCGCCAGCAGCCAAGAATTGACGACTTCGGGAAACACCATATATTTT
TRBV28	.	TRBJ2-7	.	CAIPGRTYEQYF	TGTGCCATTCCGGGGAGAACCTACGAGCAGTACTTC
TRBV6-5	few	TRBJ1-5	.	CASSYSGFGTQHF	TGTGCCAGCAGTTATTCCGGGTTTGGGACCCAGCATTTT
TRBV27	few	TRBJ2-3	.	CASSLAVSGTDTQYF	TGTGCCAGCAGTTTAGCGGTTAGCGGCACAGATACGCAGTATTTT
TRBV12-3/TRBV12-4	few	TRBJ1-1	.	CASKIGIPGTEAFF	TGTGCCAGCAAAATAGGGATTCCGGGAACTGAAGCTTTCTTT
TRBV20-1	many	TRBJ2-1	TRBD2	CSARAPGLAAYNEQFF	TGCAGTGCTAGAGCACCGGGACTAGCGGCCTACAATGAGCAGTTCTTC
TRBV20-1	.	TRBJ2-2	.	CSAGRGLNTGELFF	TGCAGTGCTGGACGGGGACTTAACACCGGGGAGCTGTTTTTT
TRBV5-1	few	TRBJ2-4	.	CASSLAGEDIQYF	TGCGCCAGCAGCTTGGCAGGGGAGGACATTCAGTACTTC
TRBV19	.	TRBJ2-2	.	CASSNYQGNTGELFF	TGTGCCAGTAGCAACTACCAGGGGAACACCGGGGAGCTGTTTTTT
TRBV7-2	many	TRBJ2-3	.	CASSTGGPTDTQYF	TGTGCCAGCAGCACTGGCGGACCCACAGATACGCAGTATTTT
TRBV7-9	many	TRBJ1-1	TRBD1	CASSPRTGGKDTEAFF	TGTGCCAGCAGCCCCCGTACAGGGGGTAAGGACACTGAAGCTTTCTTT
TRBV4-3	.	TRBJ1-2	.	CASSQVGLAGNYGYTF	TGCGCCAGCAGCCAAGTCGGGTTAGCGGGAAACTATGGCTACACCTTC
TRBV29-1	many	TRBJ1-6	.	CSVATGTTNSPLHF	TGCAGCGTTGCTACCGGGACAACCAATTCACCCCTCCACTTT